The clone carrying this TCR beta chain was counted at least ten times. As yet, its antigen is unknown. The study profiled TCR beta VDJ and CDR3 using genomic DNA as template. TCRdb passed the reads through MiXCR, listing each CDR3 protein once. The sample includes 250,000 to 300,000 distinct CDR3 sequences, about three fifths of them seen just once. Before being chosen for sequencing, patients had shown CD8+CD57+ cell expansion by flow cytometry. The cohort consisted entirely of patients having severe acquired aplastic anemia. The study sampled blood from patients who had received no therapy. These data belong to a study of CD8+CD57+ T cells in acquired aplastic anemia. Study as a whole: Sorting CD4+ and CD8+ cells gave DNA averaging approximately 3 ug. Study-level results: Researchers report that around 29 CD8+ CDR3 sequences appeared in both patients and controls.

Sequencing used sorted CD4+, CD8+, or CD8+CD57+ T cells (not recorded which) from PBMCs. The TCR sequence derives from a human donor with aplastic anemia.

The CDR3 region is CASSHGAGPSNQPQHF. CDR3 nucleotides: TGTGCCAGTAGCCATGGGGCAGGGCCAAGCAATCAGCCCCAGCATTTT. V and J are TRBV19 and TRBJ1-5, with D maybe TRBD1 (5 bases). CDR1 and CDR2 (germline): LNHDA, SQIVND (reference sequence). V was clipped by 6 bases and J by 1 base, with 16 bases between them. The CDR3 sequence is 16 residues long.